The rows below give T cell receptor beta chains drawn from one sample of a study of T cells in Graves' hyperthyroidism and ophthalmopathy. MiXCR, run by TCRdb on the multiplex PCR reads, gives a single entry per CDR3 protein. The repertoire holds about 610,000 distinct CDR3 sequences, with about a sixth as singletons. The sequencing input was blood. The receptor set was obtained from a woman aged 40 to 50 with Graves' ophthalmopathy. Both conserved end residues are part of each CDR3. D genes are given only for firm matches. Clone size is not always given. Where it is, it says once, few, many or a class for expanded clones.

CDR3aa	CDR3nt	abundance	v_gene	d_gene	j_gene
CSANHLAGADTQYF	TGCAGTGCTAACCATCTAGCGGGAGCCGATACGCAGTATTTT	many	TRBV20-1	TRBD2	TRBJ2-3
CASTQQGLVRGANVLTF	TGTGCCAGCACACAGCAGGGTCTTGTCCGTGGGGCCAACGTCCTGACTTTC	many	TRBV12-3/TRBV12-4	.	TRBJ2-6
CASRNLRGLSIEQYF	TGTGCCAGCAGAAACTTGCGGGGGCTCAGTATAGAGCAGTACTTC	many	TRBV6-1	.	TRBJ2-7
CASSLDAGANSPLHF	TGCGCCAGCAGCTTGGATGCAGGGGCAAATTCACCCCTCCACTTT	few	TRBV5-1	.	TRBJ1-6
CSARPGGPTGELFF	TGCAGTGCTAGACCGGGGGGGCCGACCGGGGAGCTGTTTTTT	.	TRBV20-1	TRBD2	TRBJ2-2
CASGWPTPTYEQYF	TGTGCCAGCGGCTGGCCGACTCCTACCTACGAGCAGTACTTC	.	TRBV3-1	.	TRBJ2-7
CASNRGWEGEAFF	TGTGCCAGCAACCGAGGGTGGGAGGGAGAAGCTTTCTTT	once	TRBV2	.	TRBJ1-1
CASSEIQGAGETQYF	TGTGCCAGTAGTGAAATACAGGGGGCTGGAGAGACCCAGTACTTC	.	TRBV19	TRBD1	TRBJ2-5
CASSLSVSGAQETQYF	TGTGCCAGCAGCTTGAGTGTCTCCGGGGCCCAAGAGACCCAGTACTTC	many	TRBV5-5	.	TRBJ2-5
CAWSTGLDEKLFF	TGTGCCTGGAGCACGGGACTAGATGAAAAACTGTTTTTT	many	TRBV30	.	TRBJ1-4
CAISDRDSGANVLTF	TGTGCCATCTCCGACAGGGACTCTGGGGCCAACGTCCTGACTTTC	.	TRBV15	TRBD1	TRBJ2-6